The entry that follows covers one T cell receptor beta chain sequence. What it binds is unknown. This record belongs to a study of cytomegalovirus exposure and HLA in healthy donors. Turning to the study itself: Early on, a data release was issued that held 80 million or so unique TCRs from HLA-typed donors.

The CDR3 extends over 17 amino acids. Deletions cut 2 bases from V and 6 bases from J, with 21 bases between. Germline values: CDR1 LNHDA, CDR2 SQIVND (reference sequence). Study conclusions and caveats: Productive status was seen about 90% or about 30% of the time for most TCR beta V segments in an earlier analysis. Most subjects' HLA-A and HLA-B alleles were reportedly predicted from TCR beta sequences.

Amplification used 60 Vbeta primers and 13 Jbeta primers. Only in-frame clones appear in the TCRdb table, and some are missing; sequencing was by immunoSEQ multiplex PCR. The sample shows some 99,000 clones, around 68% of them seen only once. The chain carries TRBV19 and TRBJ2-3, with D possibly being TRBD2 (7 bases). This clonotype was sampled from a female donor in good health and CMV-seronegative. Input material: PBMCs. The CDR3 sequence is CASSIRLGASGEDTQYF. CDR3 nucleotides: TGTGCCAGTAGTATAAGGTTGGGGGCTAGCGGAGAGGATACGCAGTATTTT.